This TCR beta chain originates from a study of T cell changes during pregnancy in multiple sclerosis. Trimming removed 0 bases from V and 9 bases from J; junction bases left unmatched: 6. This CDR3 has 14 residues. Germline V gene data show CDR1 as SGDLS and CDR2 as YYNGEE. Assay used: immunoSEQ multiplex PCR; TCRdb lists only in-frame clones, some missing. The table records fewer than 65,000 clones, 94% of them present only once. This sequence joins TRBV9 and TRBJ2-1; TRBD2 matches at 7 bases. Material: CD4+ T cells from peripheral blood mononuclear cells, obtained in the third trimester of pregnancy. This clonotype was sampled from a female donor with multiple sclerosis, enrolled in a pregnancy study. DNA of the CDR3: TGTGCCAGCAGCGTAGAGGGCGGGAGCATTGAGCAGTTCTTC. It codes for CASSVEGGSIEQFF.